Each of the 25 T cell receptor beta chains below was sequenced from the same sample in a study of CD8 T cells in ankylosing spondylitis. TCRdb ran MiXCR on the 5' RACE reads and lists one entry per CDR3 protein. The sample carries 30,000 to 45,000 distinct CDR3 sequences, 13% recorded once. Source material: synovial fluid, either unsorted or a sorted T cell fraction (not recorded which). These receptors were taken from a male donor with ankylosing spondylitis.

This sequence joins TRBV6-2 or TRBV6-3 and TRBJ2-7, with 10 bases aligning to TRBD2. Trimming at V came to 3 bases and at J to 3 bases, leaving 5 bases not matched to a gene. Germline lookup yields CDR1 MNHEY and CDR2 SVGEGT. This CDR3 has 15 residues. The CDR3 DNA sequence: TGTGCCAGCAGTTATAGGACTAGCGGACTCTACGAGCAGTACTTC. Its protein is CASSYRTSGLYEQYF.

This clonotype was seen ten or more times. The genes are TRBV4-1 and TRBJ2-1, with D perhaps matching TRBD1 or TRBD2 (6 bases each). There are 15 residues in the CDR3. Germline assignment: CDR1 MGHRA and CDR2 YSYEKL. Trimming took 1 base from V and 4 from J, leaving 11 bases between them. The DNA for the CDR3 is TGCGCCAGCAGCCAAGGGGGGGCCCAGTACAATGAGCAGTTCTTC. This translates into CASSQGGAQYNEQFF.

The chain combines TRBV4-1 with TRBJ1-1; D not resolved. The CDR3 covers 11 residues. Germline V CDR1 and CDR2: MGHRA, YSYEKL. Deletions cut 8 bases from V and 0 bases from J, with 4 bases between. The DNA for the CDR3 is TGCGCCAGCCAAATGAACACTGAAGCTTTCTTT. It encodes CASQMNTEAFF.

The sample holds a few counts of this clonotype. The V gene is TRBV7-3, the J gene TRBJ2-3; 10 nucleotides line up with TRBD2. The CDR3 spans 15 residues. V gave up 5 bases and J gave up 2 bases; unmatched junction bases: 4. Germline CDR1 reads SGHTA; CDR2 reads FQGTGA. The CDR3 region is CASSSSGGFTDTQYF. CDR3 nucleotides: TGTGCCAGCAGCAGTAGCGGGGGGTTCACAGATACGCAGTATTTT. Supplemented by reference TRBV7-3 and TRBJ2-3, the full variable domain reads GAGVSQTPSNKVTEKGKYVELRCDPISGHTALYWYRQSLGQGPEFLIYFQGTGAADDSGLPNDRFFAVRPEGSVSTLKIQRTERGDSAVYLCASSSSGGFTDTQYFGPGTRLTVL.

This clonotype has just a few counts. V is TRBV20-1 and J is TRBJ1-5; D is unclear. The length of the CDR3 is 15 residues. Germline CDR1 reads DFQATT; CDR2 reads SNEGSKA (reference sequence). Trimming cost V 0 bases and J 7 bases, with 16 bases left between them. This CDR3 reads CSARDLLGFGQPQHF. For the CDR3, the DNA is TGCAGTGCTAGAGATTTATTGGGATTTGGACAGCCCCAGCATTTT.

This chain's CDR3 is CSVEIWAGVGENGELFF. The CDR3 bases are TGCAGCGTTGAAATCTGGGCAGGGGTGGGGGAAAACGGGGAGCTGTTTTTT. This chain links TRBV29-1 with TRBJ2-2, with a possible D match to TRBD1 (6 bases). V lost 2 bases and J 7 bases, leaving 23 bases between the germline ends. The CDR3 length is 17 residues. The germline gives CDR1 SQVTM, CDR2 ANQGSEA.

This clonotype has ten or more counts. The V and J genes are TRBV9 and TRBJ2-1; D unresolved. Germline CDR1 reads SGDLS; CDR2 reads YYNGEE. The germline V and J ends were trimmed by 4 bases and 0 bases, with 11 bases remaining between them. The CDR3 has 15 residues. The CDR3 region is CASSSDWSSYNEQFF. Written as DNA, the CDR3 is TGTGCCAGCAGCTCAGACTGGAGCTCCTACAATGAGCAGTTCTTC.

The chain recombines TRBV4-3 with TRBJ2-1, with D tentatively TRBD2 (6 bases). Trimming cost V 0 bases and J 4 bases, with 16 bases left between them. Germline V gene sequence: CDR1 LGHNA, CDR2 YSLEER. CDR3 length: 17 residues. The CDR3 reads CASSQDWRGTFYNEQFF. CDR3 bases: TGCGCCAGCAGCCAAGATTGGCGGGGCACCTTTTACAATGAGCAGTTCTTC.

CDR3 DNA: TGCAGTGCGCCCAGGCCCTATGGCTACACCTTC. Encoded protein: CSAPRPYGYTF. The V and J genes are TRBV20-1 and TRBJ1-2; unclear D gene. The CDR3 contains 11 residues. Germline V gene sequence: CDR1 DFQATT, CDR2 SNEGSKA (reference sequence). V gave up 6 bases and J gave up 4 bases, with 9 bases separating them.

Sample share makes this clonotype medium-sized (0.01 to 0.1%). This sequence joins TRBV11-2 and TRBJ2-1; no clear D gene. Trimming left V 6 bases short and J 6 bases short, with 9 bases between. This CDR3 has 12 residues. CDR1 is SGHAT and CDR2 is FQNNGV in the germline V gene. The CDR3 protein is CASRGMINEQFF. DNA of the CDR3: TGTGCCAGCAGGGGAATGATCAATGAGCAGTTCTTC.

V and J are TRBV10-3 and TRBJ2-1, with D unresolved. Trimming took off 6 bases at V and 0 bases at J, with 15 bases between the two ends. The CDR3 length is 16 residues. Germline loops: CDR1 ENHRY, CDR2 SYGVKD. The CDR3: CAISPRTLSSYNEQFF. For the CDR3, the DNA is TGTGCCATCAGCCCGCGGACGCTAAGCTCCTACAATGAGCAGTTCTTC.

The chain uses TRBV6-1 and TRBJ1-4, with 9 bases lining up with TRBD1. Per germline, CDR1 MNHNS and CDR2 SASEGT. Trimming took 6 bases from V and 6 from J; bases not matched to a gene: 14. The CDR3 runs to 17 residues. CDR3 nucleotide sequence: TGTGCCAGCAGCAAACAGGGACAGGGCCTACCTGATGAAAAACTGTTTTTT. It codes for CASSKQGQGLPDEKLFF.

The chain carries TRBV5-6 and TRBJ2-6, with D hard to call. V lost 1 base and J lost 3, with 11 bases in between. Germline values: CDR1 SGHDT, CDR2 YYEEEE. CDR3 length: 16 residues. This CDR3 is CASSLQVLYGANVLTF. For the CDR3, the DNA is TGTGCCAGCAGCTTGCAGGTTTTATATGGGGCCAACGTCCTGACTTTC.

This clonotype was recorded at least ten times. V usage is TRBV7-9 and J usage is TRBJ2-2; D not certain. CDR1 and CDR2 (germline): SEHNR, FQNEAQ (reference sequence). Trimming shortened V by 3 bases and J by 5 bases, and 10 bases separated the two germline ends. The CDR3 loop spans 14 amino acids. CDR3 sequence reads: CASSLAWGTGELFF. The CDR3 DNA follows: TGTGCCAGCAGCTTGGCATGGGGAACCGGGGAGCTGTTTTTT.

The CDR3 nucleotides are TGTGCCAGCAGTTTAAACACCTTGGGATATGGCTACACCTTC. As protein: CASSLNTLGYGYTF. The chain combines TRBV28 with TRBJ1-2, with no clear D. Per the germline V gene, CDR1 is MDHEN and CDR2 is SYDVKM. The CDR3 is made up of 14 amino acids. V lost 2 bases, J lost 5 bases, and 12 bases lay in between.

The rearrangement links TRBV6-2 or TRBV6-3 to TRBJ2-7; no definite D call. The CDR3 runs 14 residues. V shed 6 bases and J shed 3 bases, with 15 bases lying between them. Germline assignment: CDR1 MNHEY and CDR2 SVGEGT. The CDR3, as DNA: TGTGCCAGCAGAAAGACGGGTGGAGTCTACGAGCAGTACTTC. Protein product: CASRKTGGVYEQYF.

Of note for this clonotype: Since a much larger clone is just one base distant, this may be a read error. Given the absence of the conserved phenylalanine or tryptophan at the CDR3 end, a read error is likely. The rearrangement uses TRBV12-3 or TRBV12-4 and TRBJ2-3, with D unresolved. The CDR3 is 12 residues long. V was shortened by 5 bases and J by 6 bases, with 9 bases between the two germline ends. The CDR3 sequence is CASSPLRDTQYY. Here the CDR3 DNA reads TGTGCCAGCAGTCCCCTGAGGGATACGCAGTATTAT.

This clonotype was seen ten or more times. The chain is built from TRBV12-3 or TRBV12-4 and TRBJ1-5; D perhaps matches TRBD1 (5 bases). The CDR3 runs to 14 residues. V dropped 5 bases and J dropped 4 bases, with 12 bases sitting between them. The CDR3 loop reads CASSRRGGNQPQHF. The CDR3 nucleotides read TGTGCCAGCAGTAGAAGGGGAGGAAATCAGCCCCAGCATTTT.

This chain links TRBV25-1 with TRBJ2-3; tentatively, D is TRBD2 (6 bases). Germline CDR1 reads MGHDK; CDR2 reads SYGVNS. The germline V and J ends were trimmed by 1 base and 0 bases, with 11 bases remaining between them. This CDR3 has 16 amino acids. CDR3 DNA: TGTGCCAGCAGTGAATCCGGCGGGACTAGCACAGATACGCAGTATTTT. This codes for CASSESGGTSTDTQYF.

This clonotype was counted a single time. The CDR3 DNA follows: TGTGCCAGCGATTCAGGGGGCAAGTCCTACGAGCAGTACTTC. Translated, it gives CASDSGGKSYEQYF. V is TRBV2 and J is TRBJ2-7, with 8 nucleotides matching TRBD1. CDR1 is SNHLY and CDR2 is FYNNEI in the germline V gene. This CDR3 has 14 amino acids. V lost 8 bases to trimming and J lost 1 base; unmatched junction nucleotides: 7.

The chain is built from TRBV3-1 and TRBJ2-2; D is unclear. This CDR3 comprises 12 residues. V was pared by 2 bases and J by 5 bases, with 3 bases between. Per germline, CDR1 LGHDT and CDR2 YNNKEL (reference sequence). DNA for the CDR3: TGTGCCAGCAGCCAACCTACCGGGGAGCTGTTTTTT. It translates to CASSQPTGELFF.

The chain recombines TRBV28 with TRBJ2-6; no definite D call. CDR3 length: 16 residues. The germline V gene has CDR1 MDHEN and CDR2 SYDVKM. Between the trimmed V and J ends, which lost 3 bases and 1 base, there was a span of 10 bases. The CDR3 sequence: CASSFGSWSGANVLTF. In nucleotides, the CDR3 is TGTGCCAGCAGTTTTGGCAGCTGGTCTGGGGCCAACGTCCTGACTTTC.

V is TRBV30 and J is TRBJ2-7; D remains unclear. CDR1 and CDR2 from the germline V gene are GTSNPN and SVGIG (reference sequence). CDR3 length: 12 residues. V gave up 5 bases and J gave up 2 bases, with 10 bases separating them. As DNA, the CDR3 is TGTGCCTGGGGAGACGAGACCTACGAGCAGTACTTC. The encoded protein is CAWGDETYEQYF.

This clonotype was counted ten times or more. J is TRBJ2-3 and V is TRBV24-1, with D perhaps matching TRBD2 (6 bases). Germline V gene sequence: CDR1 KGHDR, CDR2 SFDVKD. Trimming cost V 4 bases and J 3 bases, with 13 bases left between them. CDR3 length: 15 amino acids. The CDR3: CATSDLGRDTDTQYF. In DNA, the CDR3 is TGTGCCACCAGTGACCTGGGGCGGGATACAGATACGCAGTATTTT.

In this sample, this clonotype turned up many times. The rearrangement links TRBV4-3 to TRBJ2-3; D uncertain. The germline gives CDR1 LGHNA, CDR2 YSLEER. CDR3 length: 16 residues. V lost 1 base and J 4 bases, leaving 15 bases between the germline ends. CDR3 DNA sequence: TGCGCCAGCAGCCAAGCTCTGTCTCTGGTGGCAGATACGCAGTATTTT. Translated: CASSQALSLVADTQYF.